The 10 T cell receptor beta chains below come from one sample, sequenced in a study of shared clonotypes between healthy human individuals. Produced via immunoSEQ multiplex PCR; TCRdb's table is partial and in-frame only. Among roughly 1 million clones listed, 65% to 75% were seen once. What was sequenced was memory CD4+ T cells sorted from blood. This sample's subset: CD45RA-negative fraction. These receptors all come from a man aged 18 to 29 in good health.

This sequence joins TRBV19 and TRBJ2-2; TRBD2 is a possible D gene (6 bases). Trimming shortened V by 9 bases and J by 8 bases, and 16 bases separated the two germline ends. There are 13 residues in the CDR3. CDR1 LNHDA and CDR2 SQIVND come from the germline V gene (reference sequence). CDR3 sequence: CASGTALGGELFF. The DNA of the CDR3 is TGTGCCAGCGGGACTGCCTTGGGAGGGGAGCTGTTTTTT. The full variable domain, with the rest looked up from reference TRBV19 and TRBJ2-2, is DGGITQSPKYLFRKEGQNVTLSCEQNLNHDAMYWYRQDPGQGLRLIYYSQIVNDFQKGDIAEGYSVSREKKESFPLTVTSAQKNPTAFYLCASGTALGGELFFGEGSRLTVL.

This clone was observed a handful of times. The rearrangement joins TRBV9 to TRBJ1-1; D gene ambiguous. Trimming removed 0 bases at V and 4 bases at J, with 10 bases between. The CDR3 is 14 residues long. Germline CDR1 SGDLS, CDR2 YYNGEE. The DNA of the CDR3 is TGTGCCAGCAGCGTAGCTACAGTCTCCACTGAAGCTTTCTTT. Translated, it gives CASSVATVSTEAFF.

This chain uses TRBV14 with TRBJ2-1; no firm D call. Trimming pared 3 bases from V and 0 bases from J, leaving 15 bases between. In germline, CDR1 is SGHDN, CDR2 FVKESK. CDR3 length: 17 residues. The DNA of the CDR3 is TGTGCCAGCAGCCATGGTTTGGACCCGTTCTCCTACAATGAGCAGTTCTTC. Translation: CASSHGLDPFSYNEQFF.

This CDR3 reads CATRRWGQSYNEQFF. The CDR3 nucleotides read TGTGCCACCAGGCGGTGGGGACAGTCCTACAATGAGCAGTTCTTC. The chain couples TRBV5-8 to TRBJ2-1; 7 bases are a match to TRBD1. Looked up from germline, CDR1 is SGHTS and CDR2 is YDEGEE. Trimming took 9 bases from V and 1 from J; bases not matched to a gene: 10. There are 15 residues in the CDR3.

The rearrangement links TRBV7-9 to TRBJ1-4; D gene uncertain. The CDR3 runs 15 residues. CDR1 SEHNR and CDR2 FQNEAQ come from the germline V gene (reference sequence). V lost 4 bases to trimming and J lost 0 bases, with 9 bases between them. The DNA for the CDR3 is TGTGCCAGCAGCTCGATGACGCCAACTAATGAAAAACTGTTTTTT. This sequence encodes CASSSMTPTNEKLFF.

The chain employs TRBV6-1 and TRBJ2-6; no clear D gene. The V end lost 4 bases, the J end lost 4 bases, and 8 bases lay between the germline ends. Germline CDR1 is MNHNS and CDR2 is SASEGT. This CDR3 contains 14 residues. The CDR3 spells CASSVSMGANVLTF. CDR3 DNA: TGTGCCAGCAGTGTGAGTATGGGGGCCAACGTCCTGACTTTC.

This clone was picked up a small number of times. The chain carries TRBV11-3 and TRBJ2-5; 15 nucleotides match TRBD2. Trimming took 4 bases from V and 5 from J; bases not matched to a gene: 8. The germline V gene has CDR1 SGHNT and CDR2 YENEEA. The CDR3 consists of 17 residues. This chain's CDR3 is CASSSGLAGGFWETQYF. In nucleotides, the CDR3 is TGTGCCAGCAGCTCCGGACTAGCGGGAGGGTTTTGGGAGACCCAGTACTTC.

The chain has TRBV5-1 and TRBJ2-3; D call uncertain. The CDR3 has 16 residues. The V end was cut by 0 bases, the J end by 0 bases, with 11 bases between. Germline lookup yields CDR1 SGHRS and CDR2 YFSETQ. The CDR3 reads CASSLVGESSTDTQYF. In nucleotides, the CDR3 is TGCGCCAGCAGCTTGGTTGGAGAGTCTAGCACAGATACGCAGTATTTT.

The chain is built from TRBV10-3 and TRBJ2-3; D remains ambiguous. Germline CDR1 and CDR2: ENHRY and SYGVKD. Between the trimmed V and J ends, which lost 4 bases and 5 bases, there was a span of 7 bases. The CDR3 is 12 residues long. CDR3 in amino acids: CAISGVGDTQYF. For the CDR3, the DNA is TGTGCCATCAGTGGGGTCGGAGATACGCAGTATTTT.

The rearrangement uses TRBV4-1 and TRBJ1-6; D might be TRBD1 (5 bases). Trimming took 1 base from V and 7 from J, leaving 11 bases between them. CDR1 is MGHRA, CDR2 YSYEKL, per germline. The CDR3 loop spans 15 amino acids. This CDR3 reads CASSQVGLSNSPLHF. CDR3 sequence (DNA): TGCGCCAGCAGCCAAGTGGGACTCTCAAATTCACCCCTCCACTTT.